The rows below give T cell receptor beta chains drawn from one sample of a study of T cell responses to AZD1222 COVID-19 vaccine. Data came from immunoSEQ multiplex PCR; TCRdb stores just in-frame clones and leaves some out. The sample lists 150,000 to 200,000 clones, approximately 94% occurring once. The sample was peripheral blood, taken 28 days after the second AZD1222 dose. The receptor source for this set is an adult who received the AZD1222 COVID-19 vaccine. Each CDR3 is given with its conserved first and last residue. Fields, in order: V gene, J gene, clone size, D gene, CDR3 DNA, CDR3 protein. A D gene is named only where the DNA matches it firmly. Clone size is not always given. Where it is, it says once, few, many or a class for expanded clones.

V gene: TRBV7-2
J gene: TRBJ1-2
clone size: -
D gene: TRBD1
CDR3 DNA: TGTGCCAGCAGCTTCTACAGGGGGCGAGGCTACACCTTC
CDR3 protein: CASSFYRGRGYTF

V gene: TRBV27
J gene: TRBJ1-2
clone size: -
D gene: TRBD1
CDR3 DNA: TGTGCCAGCAGTCACGGACAGGGGGCCTTATACTATGGCTACACCTTC
CDR3 protein: CASSHGQGALYYGYTF

V gene: TRBV18
J gene: TRBJ1-1
clone size: -
D gene: -
CDR3 DNA: TGTGCCAGCTCACCACCGGTGAACACTGAAGCTTTCTTT
CDR3 protein: CASSPPVNTEAFF

V gene: TRBV5-6
J gene: TRBJ1-2
clone size: -
D gene: -
CDR3 DNA: TGTGCCAGCAGCGTGACAGGCACCTATGGCTACACCTTC
CDR3 protein: CASSVTGTYGYTF

V gene: TRBV6-1
J gene: TRBJ1-1
clone size: -
D gene: -
CDR3 DNA: TGTGCCAGCAGTGAACAGTCGTGGAACACTGAAGCTTTCTTT
CDR3 protein: CASSEQSWNTEAFF

V gene: TRBV3-1/TRBV3-2
J gene: TRBJ1-4
clone size: -
D gene: TRBD1
CDR3 DNA: TGTGCCAGCAGCCTTCGGACAGGGGCTAATGAAAAACTGTTTTTT
CDR3 protein: CASSLRTGANEKLFF

V gene: TRBV9
J gene: TRBJ2-1
clone size: -
D gene: -
CDR3 DNA: TGTGCCAGCAGCGTAGACCTAGCGAACAATGAGCAGTTCTTC
CDR3 protein: CASSVDLANNEQFF

V gene: TRBV3-1/TRBV3-2
J gene: TRBJ2-1
clone size: once
D gene: TRBD2
CDR3 DNA: TGTGCCAGCAGCCGAGCAAGCGGGGGACCCTACAATGAGCAGTTCTTC
CDR3 protein: CASSRASGGPYNEQFF

V gene: TRBV19
J gene: TRBJ1-1
clone size: -
D gene: -
CDR3 DNA: TGTGCCAGTAGAGACCGCAGGGGTGTCATAATGAACACTGAAGCTTTCTTT
CDR3 protein: CASRDRRGVIMNTEAFF

V gene: TRBV4-2
J gene: TRBJ2-2
clone size: -
D gene: -
CDR3 DNA: TGTGCCAGCAGCCAAGATGAGGTCCCGGGGGAGCTGTTTTTT
CDR3 protein: CASSQDEVPGELFF

V gene: TRBV5-6
J gene: TRBJ1-4
clone size: -
D gene: TRBD1
CDR3 DNA: TGTGCCAGCAGCTTGGAGAAGGGGGCAGGTACTAATGAAAAACTGTTTTTT
CDR3 protein: CASSLEKGAGTNEKLFF

V gene: TRBV28
J gene: TRBJ1-5
clone size: -
D gene: -
CDR3 DNA: TGTGCCACCAAGACAGGCAATCAGCCCCAGCATTTT
CDR3 protein: CATKTGNQPQHF

V gene: TRBV30
J gene: TRBJ1-6
clone size: -
D gene: -
CDR3 DNA: TGTGCCTGGAGTGCGGCAGCCTCAAATTCACCCCTCCACTTT
CDR3 protein: CAWSAAASNSPLHF

V gene: TRBV9
J gene: TRBJ1-3
clone size: -
D gene: TRBD1
CDR3 DNA: TGTGCCAGCAGCGTAGCCCCCGGGACAGGGGGTCACACCATATATTTT
CDR3 protein: CASSVAPGTGGHTIYF

V gene: TRBV18
J gene: TRBJ1-2
clone size: -
D gene: -
CDR3 DNA: TGTGCCAGCTCACCTGGCTCCCAGGGGAACTATGGCTACACCTTC
CDR3 protein: CASSPGSQGNYGYTF

V gene: TRBV27
J gene: TRBJ2-5
clone size: -
D gene: TRBD1
CDR3 DNA: TGTGCCAGCAGGTTTACAGGGGCCGTGGAGACCCAGTACTTC
CDR3 protein: CASRFTGAVETQYF

V gene: TRBV18
J gene: TRBJ2-2
clone size: -
D gene: TRBD2
CDR3 DNA: TGTGCCAGCTCACCGCAAACTAGCGGGGGTACCGGGGAGCTGTTTTTT
CDR3 protein: CASSPQTSGGTGELFF

V gene: TRBV25-1
J gene: TRBJ1-6
clone size: -
D gene: TRBD1
CDR3 DNA: TGTGCCAGCAGTGACACCTCGTTAGGGACAGGGTGGGCACCCCTCCACTTT
CDR3 protein: CASSDTSLGTGWAPLHF

V gene: TRBV12-3/TRBV12-4
J gene: TRBJ1-1
clone size: -
D gene: -
CDR3 DNA: TGTGCCAGCATGTGGGCGCGGACTGAAGCTTTCTTT
CDR3 protein: CASMWARTEAFF

V gene: TRBV5-1
J gene: TRBJ1-3
clone size: -
D gene: TRBD1
CDR3 DNA: TGCGCCAGCAGCTTGTCCCAGGGGGCCTCTGGAAACACCATATATTTT
CDR3 protein: CASSLSQGASGNTIYF

V gene: TRBV7-8
J gene: TRBJ1-1
clone size: -
D gene: -
CDR3 DNA: TGTGCCAGCAGCTTAGCGCGGGTGAACACTGAAGCTTTCTTT
CDR3 protein: CASSLARVNTEAFF

V gene: TRBV12-2
J gene: TRBJ1-2
clone size: -
D gene: -
CDR3 DNA: TGTGCAAGTCGCTTAGTAGGGGGTTTCCAGCGGGGCTACACCTTC
CDR3 protein: CASRLVGGFQRGYTF

V gene: TRBV5-1
J gene: TRBJ2-3
clone size: -
D gene: -
CDR3 DNA: TGCGCCAGCAGCTTGGCCCAGGACCAACCGCCGCAGTATTTT
CDR3 protein: CASSLAQDQPPQYF

V gene: TRBV7-2
J gene: TRBJ2-1
clone size: once
D gene: TRBD2
CDR3 DNA: TGTGCCAGCAGCTTAACCGGGACTAGGAGCGGGAATGAGCAGTTCTTC
CDR3 protein: CASSLTGTRSGNEQFF

V gene: TRBV5-1
J gene: TRBJ1-1
clone size: -
D gene: -
CDR3 DNA: TGCGCCAGCAGCTTGAATCGGGTCGGGACTGAAGCTTTCTTT
CDR3 protein: CASSLNRVGTEAFF

V gene: TRBV5-1
J gene: TRBJ2-7
clone size: -
D gene: -
CDR3 DNA: TGCGCCAGCAGCCTCTCACCCGGCGGCATGTACGAGCAGTACTTC
CDR3 protein: CASSLSPGGMYEQYF

V gene: TRBV10-3
J gene: TRBJ2-5
clone size: -
D gene: TRBD1
CDR3 DNA: TGTGCCACACTGGACAGGGGGGAAGAGACCCAGTACTTC
CDR3 protein: CATLDRGEETQYF

V gene: TRBV4-1
J gene: TRBJ1-1
clone size: -
D gene: -
CDR3 DNA: TGCGCCAGCAGCCAAGATAGGGGGACATTAGACACTGAAGCTTTCTTT
CDR3 protein: CASSQDRGTLDTEAFF

V gene: TRBV7-2
J gene: TRBJ2-7
clone size: -
D gene: -
CDR3 DNA: TGTGCCAGCACCTTTATGGGGGGAGCCTACGAGCAGTACTTC
CDR3 protein: CASTFMGGAYEQYF

V gene: TRBV10-3
J gene: TRBJ2-3
clone size: -
D gene: TRBD1
CDR3 DNA: TGTGCCATCAGGGGGACAGTTGTCCGTAGCACAGATACGCAGTATTTT
CDR3 protein: CAIRGTVVRSTDTQYF

V gene: TRBV3-1/TRBV3-2
J gene: TRBJ1-1
clone size: -
D gene: -
CDR3 DNA: TGTGCCAGCAGCCAGACACAGGGCAGTATGAACACTGAAGCTTTCTTT
CDR3 protein: CASSQTQGSMNTEAFF

V gene: TRBV4-2
J gene: TRBJ2-2
clone size: -
D gene: -
CDR3 DNA: TGTGCCAGCAGCCAAGTCGGGCAGGGGACCGGGGAGCTGTTTTTT
CDR3 protein: CASSQVGQGTGELFF

V gene: TRBV2
J gene: TRBJ1-4
clone size: -
D gene: TRBD1
CDR3 DNA: TGTGCCAGCCGACAGGGTGGGGAAAAACTGTTTTTT
CDR3 protein: CASRQGGEKLFF

V gene: TRBV5-8
J gene: TRBJ1-2
clone size: few
D gene: TRBD1
CDR3 DNA: TGTGCCAGCAGCTCCCGTCGGACAGGGTTCTATGGCTACACCTTC
CDR3 protein: CASSSRRTGFYGYTF

V gene: TRBV2
J gene: TRBJ1-1
clone size: -
D gene: TRBD1
CDR3 DNA: TGTGCCAGCCTACCTAGGACAGGGAACACTGAAGCTTTCTTT
CDR3 protein: CASLPRTGNTEAFF

V gene: TRBV2
J gene: TRBJ2-5
clone size: -
D gene: -
CDR3 DNA: TGTGCCAGCAGTTATACTAGCTTTGAAGCGACCCAGTACTTC
CDR3 protein: CASSYTSFEATQYF

V gene: TRBV18
J gene: TRBJ2-5
clone size: -
D gene: -
CDR3 DNA: TGTGCCAGCTCACCCCGGGACGGAACCGGAGAGACCCAGTACTTC
CDR3 protein: CASSPRDGTGETQYF

V gene: TRBV5-4
J gene: TRBJ2-7
clone size: -
D gene: -
CDR3 DNA: TGTGCCAGCAGCCTCAAACTTTCGGGGCAGCGAGACGAGCAGTACTTC
CDR3 protein: CASSLKLSGQRDEQYF

V gene: TRBV5-1
J gene: TRBJ2-2
clone size: -
D gene: -
CDR3 DNA: TGCGCCAGCAGCTTGGCCAGGGCAGCCGGGGAGCTGTTTTTT
CDR3 protein: CASSLARAAGELFF

V gene: TRBV28
J gene: TRBJ1-2
clone size: -
D gene: -
CDR3 DNA: TGTGCCAGCAGTCGCTTCAGGGTACCGGGCGGCTACACCTTC
CDR3 protein: CASSRFRVPGGYTF

V gene: TRBV9
J gene: TRBJ2-1
clone size: -
D gene: TRBD1
CDR3 DNA: TGTGCCAGCAGCGAGACAGGGGACTATGAGCAGTTCTTC
CDR3 protein: CASSETGDYEQFF

V gene: TRBV19
J gene: TRBJ1-5
clone size: -
D gene: -
CDR3 DNA: TGTGCCAGTAGGGGGGTACAGAGCCAGCCCCAGCATTTT
CDR3 protein: CASRGVQSQPQHF

V gene: TRBV19
J gene: TRBJ1-4
clone size: -
D gene: TRBD1
CDR3 DNA: TGTGCCAGCACCCCCCCCGGGACAGCTAATGAAAAACTGTTTTTT
CDR3 protein: CASTPPGTANEKLFF

V gene: TRBV21-1
J gene: TRBJ1-2
clone size: -
D gene: -
CDR3 DNA: TGTGCCAGCAGCAAAGAACGCAGGGCGTTCCCCTATGGCTACACCTTC
CDR3 protein: CASSKERRAFPYGYTF

V gene: TRBV6-5
J gene: TRBJ1-6
clone size: -
D gene: -
CDR3 DNA: TGTGCCTCCAAAACCCCCGGGGGCAGTAATTCACCCCTCCACTTT
CDR3 protein: CASKTPGGSNSPLHF

V gene: TRBV27
J gene: TRBJ2-7
clone size: once
D gene: -
CDR3 DNA: TGTGCCAGCAGCCTCAGGGTCGGCGAGCAGTACTTC
CDR3 protein: CASSLRVGEQYF

V gene: TRBV10-3
J gene: TRBJ2-3
clone size: -
D gene: TRBD2
CDR3 DNA: TGTGCCATCAGCGACCAAGTAAGCGGGGGGGGAAGCACAGATACGCAGTATTTT
CDR3 protein: CAISDQVSGGGSTDTQYF

V gene: TRBV7-2
J gene: TRBJ2-7
clone size: -
D gene: -
CDR3 DNA: TGTGCCAGCAGCTTACGGAACAAGGCTTTGCACTTC
CDR3 protein: CASSLRNKALHF

V gene: TRBV5-1
J gene: TRBJ2-7
clone size: -
D gene: -
CDR3 DNA: TGCGCCAGCAGTCCCGGGGGCCTTGAGGGCTACGAGCAGTACTTC
CDR3 protein: CASSPGGLEGYEQYF

V gene: TRBV3-1/TRBV3-2
J gene: TRBJ1-5
clone size: few
D gene: -
CDR3 DNA: TGTGCCAGCAGCCAGGGGGGGAGCAATCAGCCCCAGCATTTT
CDR3 protein: CASSQGGSNQPQHF